These T cell receptor beta chains were read from a single sample in a study of human T cells and chemical hapten exposure. TCRdb recomputed calls from the RACE reads with MiXCR, one row per CDR3 protein. This table holds 74,000 or so distinct CDR3 sequences, about 10% found once. Sequenced material: whole blood, taken in connection with sensitization to the hapten diphenylcyclopropenone (DPC). Source of these receptors: a woman aged 60-75 years with alopecia areata. Some clones in this sample may be carry-over from other donors' samples. Each CDR3 is given with its conserved first and last residue. The order of the fields is V gene, J gene, clone size, D gene, CDR3 protein, CDR3 DNA. The D gene is left open where the match is weak. Rows may omit the clone size; those that give it use once, few, many or a size class.

>TRBV20-1|TRBJ2-6|.|TRBD2
CSAISGGRSGANVLTF
TGCAGTGCTATTAGCGGGGGCCGCTCTGGGGCCAACGTCCTGACTTTC
>TRBV6-5|TRBJ1-2|many|TRBD1
CASGTGRIDGYTF
TGTGCCAGCGGGACAGGGAGGATTGATGGCTACACCTTC
>TRBV11-2|TRBJ1-6|few|.
CASSLGKDSPLHF
TGTGCCAGCAGCTTAGGCAAAGATTCACCCCTCCACTTT
>TRBV2|TRBJ1-1|many|.
CASSEGRGVGEAFF
TGTGCCAGCAGTGAAGGTCGGGGTGTCGGTGAAGCTTTCTTT
>TRBV29-1|TRBJ1-2|many|.
CSVATGYGYTF
TGCAGCGTCGCAACAGGGTATGGCTACACCTTC
>TRBV9|TRBJ2-7|many|TRBD2
CASSVAGLAGDEQYF
TGTGCCAGCAGCGTAGCGGGACTAGCGGGGGATGAGCAGTACTTC
>TRBV20-1|TRBJ2-7|many|.
CSALGGGALYEQYF
TGCAGTGCTTTGGGAGGGGGGGCTCTCTACGAGCAGTACTTC
>TRBV6-1|TRBJ2-2|.|.
CASSLVRGTGELFF
TGTGCCAGCAGTCTCGTTAGAGGCACCGGGGAGCTGTTTTTT
>TRBV5-1|TRBJ2-5|many|.
CASSLGGSAGMRRETQYF
TGCGCCAGCAGCTTGGGGGGATCTGCAGGGATGCGGCGCGAGACCCAGTACTTC
>TRBV5-4|TRBJ2-3|many|.
CASSLALRSTDTQYF
TGTGCCAGCAGCTTGGCTCTCCGTAGCACAGATACGCAGTATTTT
>TRBV19|TRBJ1-5|many|TRBD1
CASSIRTGRGQPQHF
TGTGCCAGTAGTATTAGGACAGGAAGGGGGCAGCCCCAGCATTTT
>TRBV7-6|TRBJ2-2|many|TRBD1
CASSLNLPGGGELFF
TGTGCCAGCAGCTTGAACCTCCCAGGGGGTGGGGAGCTGTTTTTT
>TRBV20-1|TRBJ1-5|.|.
CSASSGWDTSNQPQHF
TGCAGTGCTAGCTCTGGTTGGGACACAAGCAATCAGCCCCAGCATTTT
>TRBV6-6|TRBJ2-1|many|TRBD2
CASSQRGPYNEQFF
TGTGCCAGCAGCCAGCGGGGTCCCTACAATGAGCAGTTCTTC
>TRBV25-1|TRBJ1-1|.|.
CASSDVGISSEAFF
TGTGCCAGCAGTGATGTAGGGATTTCGTCTGAAGCTTTCTTT
>TRBV29-1|TRBJ1-2|many|.
CSVADSWARYTF
TGCAGCGTGGCGGACAGTTGGGCAAGATACACCTTC
>TRBV7-2|TRBJ2-5|few|.
CASSPFSETQYF
TGTGCCAGCAGCCCCTTCTCAGAGACCCAGTACTTC
>TRBV6-6|TRBJ2-7|many|.
CASSYPLSGYREQYF
TGTGCCAGCAGTTACCCGCTCTCTGGTTACCGCGAGCAGTACTTC
>TRBV18|TRBJ1-2|few|.
CASSPPYPGPNYGYTF
TGTGCCAGCTCACCACCCTATCCCGGCCCTAACTATGGCTACACCTTC
>TRBV11-2|TRBJ2-5|.|.
CASSPNRRGETQYF
TGTGCCAGCAGCCCAAACAGGAGAGGGGAGACCCAGTACTTC